This T cell receptor (beta chain) was profiled in a study of cytomegalovirus exposure and HLA in healthy donors (dated by TCRdb to about 2017). The study in broad terms: According to an earlier analysis of 587 of the donors, about 179 million T cells yielded over 100 million unique TCR beta sequences and 250 to 350 Gb of sequence data. The study used immunosequencing to profile the T cell repertoires of more than 650 subjects and linked those repertoires to cytomegalovirus serostatus. Donor age, sex, ethnicity and CMV serostatus were compiled alongside the repertoire data. A handful of DR-DQ haplotypes were treated as single units for association and clustering because of strong linkage in the cohort. An earlier analysis of 587 of the donors used high-throughput TCR beta sequencing to judge whether each TCR beta V gene segment behaved as functional or pseudogenic. An early release covering roughly 640 HLA-typed donors comprised 300 to 350 gigabases of sequencing data and approximately 85 million unique TCR sequences. Rather than using new phenotypic data, the later analysis identified candidate immune exposures from TCR beta sequences and from how often those sequences occurred across donors. The study combined high-throughput TCR immunosequencing, statistical association of individual TCRs with disease status, and machine learning to predict cytomegalovirus infection status. HLA typing included class I and class II loci at four-digit resolution. Among the approximately 400 genotyped donors, approximately 82% belonged to the genetic ancestry cluster associated with self-reported Caucasian donors. Genome-wide SNP genotypes for about 55% of the roughly 670 donors were used in a later genetic analysis, which treated that subset as a discovery cohort. On average, about 240,000 unique TCR beta nucleotide sequences were sequenced per donor among 350 to 400 genotyped donors of the cohort, with roughly 19% of those sequences being non-productive. The study aimed to test whether cataloging public T cell receptors could reveal signatures of past pathogen exposure. Besides the first cohort of 500 to 700 subjects, a separate validation cohort made up of 95 to 150 different subjects was used. All discovery cohort repertoires had been generated on a single sequencing platform. In a later analysis, previously published TCR beta repertoires from 550 to 700 donors were re-analyzed and high-resolution HLA genotyping was added so that TCR occurrence patterns could be studied. The number of typed donors differed by locus: roughly 629-640 for A, B, C, DRB1 and DQB1; roughly 510 for DQA1; 606 for DPA1; and 400 to 480 for DPB1.

The cohort consisted of 670 or so healthy bone marrow donors. Cohort members were all nominally healthy when sampled, although unrecorded immune exposures were likely present. The donor was CMV seronegative and was included in the group of 352 seronegative cohort members. A peripheral blood sample was collected from each donor, and TCR beta sequencing was performed on peripheral blood mononuclear cells. Genomic DNA extraction from the blood cell samples was performed with the Qiagen DNeasy Blood Extraction Kit. The trim is 1 base for V and 6 bases for J, with a gap of 13 bases between the germline ends. Taken from the germline V gene, the CDR1 and CDR2 loops are SNHLY and FYNNEI. The CDR3 sequence holds 15 residues, the cysteine and phenylalanine included. Just CDR3 DNA is preserved here, 45 bases in frame from base 1. As concerns this clone: The antigen it binds to is not known. There are no base qualities to consult, and no much larger clone falls within one base.

Paper-wide results and their limitations: A later genetic analysis reported fewer N-insertions in productive TCRs among donors in an Asian-associated ancestry cluster than the approximately 670-donor mean. In an earlier analysis of several hundred of the donors, most TCR beta V segments were observed in productive rearrangements about 87% or about 30% of the time, broadly matching IMGT annotations. This cohort had only TCR beta chains sequenced, and the lack of alpha or paired-chain data limited which features could be detected. A later analysis found that HLA-associated TCR beta chains were more clonally expanded and had lower generation probabilities than equally common non-associated chains. A later genetic analysis associated a missense DCLRE1C variant with V-gene and J-gene trimming of TCR beta chains, and an independent cohort replicated the association. Some IMGT-functional V segments, including TRBV6-2 and TRBV6-3, could not be distinguished by the 87-base-pair reads and were therefore excluded. A further reported finding was that TCR beta sequences accurately predicted the HLA-A and HLA-B alleles for most subjects in the first cohort. The sequencing pipeline was judged likely to have produced a cluster of highly shared sequence variants as a technical artifact. In a later analysis, TCR association rates were found to vary across HLA loci, with the most associated TCRs seen for DRB1 alleles and the fewest for HLA-C alleles. According to a later analysis, most CMV-associated TCR beta chains appeared to be HLA-restricted, and the HLA associations seemed to be driven largely by CMV exposure. According to the authors, the approach could potentially be generalized to other disease states and immunological phenotypes. Cytomegalovirus status was reported to be diagnosed by the classifier with high specificity and sensitivity in both the original and validation cohorts. In a later analysis, around 15,000 TCR beta sequences were associated with specific HLA alleles at a false discovery rate of 0.05. Strong co-occurrence of HLA alleles, especially DR and DQ, made assigning TCR associations to individual alleles difficult. A total of 164 TCR beta chains were listed by the study as associated with cytomegalovirus. Presence/absence analyses assumed roughly uniform sequencing depth across donors, an assumption that may not hold. CMV serostatus was the only immune exposure information available for the cohort. Most TCR sequences were seen in very few donors, while some public TCRs were found in many individuals. A later analysis reported that several top co-occurrence clusters appeared linked to parvovirus B19, influenza, CMV and Epstein-Barr virus. Because counts were too low, roughly 18 rarely observed V segments, including chromosome 9 orphons, were left out of the earlier analysis of approximately 500 of the donors. HLA typing was unavailable for some donors at each locus, so association tests used only the typed subset. A few of the identified cytomegalovirus-associated TCR beta chains were confirmed in vitro to be specific for cytomegalovirus antigens. Linkage disequilibrium might explain the correlated functional status among segregating V segments, but an unknown experimental factor could not be excluded.

Receptor amplification or capture employed the immunoSEQ multiplex PCR assay. A mixture of 60 forward primers for TCR Vbeta segments and 13 reverse primers for TCR Jbeta segments was used in the multiplex PCR. A multiplex PCR assay on genomic DNA amplified the CDR3 region of rearranged TCR beta genes. The Illumina HiSeq System was used to sequence the amplified TCR beta libraries as 87-base-pair reads. Per the authors' processing: A later analysis counted tens of millions of unique TCR beta chains across the 550 to 750 repertoires, and roughly 9.9 million of these chains were shared by at least two donors. Raw reads were error-corrected and collapsed into unique sequences with a nearest-neighbor algorithm that merged closely related sequences to remove PCR and sequencing errors. To assign V, D and J gene segments, CDR3 sequences were aligned to IMGT reference sequences. For a sequence to be retained, at least a six-nucleotide match to both a V gene segment and a J gene segment was required. Rearrangements were called productive when the CDR3 lacked stop codons and stayed in frame with V and J; all others were non-productive. Following IMGT convention, CDR3 was defined as the stretch from the second conserved V-encoded cysteine up to the conserved J-encoded phenylalanine. The earlier analysis of about 530 of the donors excluded any sequence lacking an unambiguous match to a single V gene segment. In an earlier analysis of approximately 500 of the donors, a V segment was called functional when productive rearrangements were above 56.7%, and segregating when the standard deviation between donors exceeded 5%. A statistical classification framework was developed to diagnose cytomegalovirus status using the catalog of TCR beta chain sequences. In a later analysis, TCR nucleotide sequences were compared against IMGT/GENE-DB human TR gene sequences so that V and J genes could be assigned. The TCRdist pipeline was used in a later analysis to assign CDR3 sequences and most-parsimonious VDJ recombination scenarios. A later analysis defined each TCR beta chain by its CDR3 amino acid sequence plus V-gene family, and excluded reads lacking a unique V-gene family. In a later analysis, around 600 highly shared, low-generation-probability nucleotide sequences were removed to address suspected cross-contamination and a sequencing artifact. For each public chain, a later analysis derived a clonal expansion index from normalized ranks of inferred template counts within each repertoire. Generation probabilities in a later analysis came from a VDJ recombination model fitted to out-of-frame rearrangements, and those results were checked against IGoR. In a later analysis, TCR-TCR, TCR-HLA and TCR-CMV co-occurrence was scored with hypergeometric tests, and a repertoire-size bias correction was applied to TCR pairs. A later analysis estimated false discovery rates by permuting HLA or CMV assignments 20 times. A later analysis grouped co-occurring TCRs with DBSCAN, adding TCRdist sequence similarity when clustering within HLA-allele-positive subsets. Co-occurrence clustering excluded repertoires with fewer than 30,000 or more than 120,000 public chains, plus five with anomalous nucleotide sharing. The clones in this table, taken by TCRdb from immuneACCESS, are in-frame only. Not every clone is retained; where verified, under half of the shortfall comes from an unresolved V gene, and the cause of the rest is unknown. The D gene and trimming were derived from the DNA, and the V and J assignments and clone size from that table. The sample table lists about 200,000 clones, 60% to 80% of them with a count of one. The top ten constitute around 2% of the sample.

The sequence is built from TRBV2 and TRBJ1-5, with the identity of the D gene unclear. The receptor was isolated from a man between 18 and 29 years old in good health and CMV-seronegative. Sequenced: PBMCs. The CDR3 in this case is CASSEGLAAGQPQHF. At the DNA level, the sequence is TGTGCCAGCAGTGAAGGTTTGGCAGCAGGTCAGCCCCAGCATTTT.